This T cell receptor (beta chain) was recorded in a study of T cell responses to AZD1222 COVID-19 vaccine. Of note for this clone: Antigen: not known.

Only in-frame clones appear in the TCRdb table, and some are missing; sequencing was by immunoSEQ multiplex PCR. The sample carries about 99,000 clones, roughly 85% recorded once. Trimming took off 6 bases at V and 2 bases at J, with 18 bases between the two ends. Germline V gene data show CDR1 as SEHNR and CDR2 as FQNEAQ (reference sequence). The CDR3 spans 16 residues. General study findings and limits: The breadth and depth of Spike-specific TCRs increased once two AZD1222 doses had been given.

The clonotype comes from an adult in good health. This sample comprised peripheral blood, obtained on day 0 of AZD1222 vaccination. V usage is TRBV7-9 and J usage is TRBJ2-3, with D perhaps TRBD1 or TRBD2 (5 bases each). The CDR3 reads CASSYGGMMFTDTQYF. The DNA for the CDR3 is TGTGCCAGCAGTTATGGGGGAATGATGTTCACAGATACGCAGTATTTT.